This TCR beta chain was retrieved from a study of blood T cell repertoires in COVID-19 (TCRdb year 2020). Concerning the study at large: Samples from collaborators originated in the United States, Italy and Spain and spanned both the acute and convalescent phases of COVID-19. Subjects who had been exposed to COVID-19, were actively infected with it, or had recovered from it provided the deeply sampled blood TCRbeta repertoires that made up the dataset. A freely available public database, intended as a resource for researchers studying the immune response to SARS-CoV-2, is where the repertoires were released. Where available, HLA class I and class II types were taken from metadata supplied by the sample provider and were not determined by assay-based typing. Samples were obtained from the ongoing ImmuneRACE study (first 160 participants) and from 1,254 subjects provided by 6 global collaborators. The material from the prospective study consisted of cDNA or gDNA derived from T cells, B-cell-depleted T cells, or PBMCs. Nearly every sample came with metadata listing a de-identified subject ID, COVID-19 status, age in years and sex.

Participants in the prospective study were enrolled through a virtual design, were aged about 18 to 90 years, and lived in under 25 United States geographic areas. In the prospective study, cohorts were assigned on the basis of participant-reported clinical history obtained from a screening survey and a study questionnaire. Recovered participants in ImmuneRACE Cohort 3 were defined as having two consecutive negative NP/OP PCR tests, clearance from a healthcare professional, or resolution of symptoms. In the prospective study, mobile phlebotomists collected whole blood, serum and a nasopharyngeal or oropharyngeal swab from each participant. Over an approximately 2-month period, participants in the prospective study had the option of providing additional blood draws and questionnaires. Blood samples from the prospective study were shipped frozen or at room temperature prior to DNA extraction. TCRbeta CDR3 regions were amplified from genomic DNA using the immunoSEQ Assay, a bias-controlled multiplex PCR. The original methods were these. The number of nucleated cells in each sample was estimated from the amplification of reference gene primers within the assay. To quantify the absolute abundance of each unique TCRbeta CDR3 rearrangement, sequence reads were collapsed and filtered. Productive Simpson clonality was computed per sample as the square root of Simpson's diversity index over productive rearrangements. TCRdb mirrors the immuneACCESS table, restricted to in-frame sequences. Some clones are absent from its copies; in checked studies, under half trace to an unresolved V gene, and the reason for the others is unknown. That table is the source of V, J and clone size, and D and trimming were worked out from the DNA. This sample comprises around 370,000 clones, more than 70% of them detected only once. The ten top clones hold roughly 1.2% of the sample.

The full study reports these points: The amount of clinical and demographic metadata varied by source and participant and was provided uncurated.

Per the germline V gene (reference sequence), GTSNPN is the CDR1 and SVGIG is the CDR2. V is reduced by 2 bases and J by 9 bases, leaving a spacing of 17 bases between them. The CDR3 contains 15 residues, cysteine and phenylalanine counted. Just CDR3 DNA is preserved here, 45 bases in frame from base 1. For this clone: What antigen it recognizes has not been identified. The record has no base qualities; no much larger clone is one base away.

The sample taken for sequencing was PBMCs or T cells enriched from blood (not recorded which). The sequence was obtained from a young woman who had recovered from COVID-19. The sequence joins TRBV30 to TRBJ1-6, with TRBD1 tentatively as D gene (6 bases match). The CDR3 region: CAWSTGSFLRSPLHF. At the DNA level, the sequence is TGTGCCTGGAGTACAGGGAGTTTTTTACGTTCACCCCTCCACTTT.